The entry that follows covers one T cell receptor beta chain sequence. This record comes from a study of control samples from healthy donors and cancer patients. This CDR3 has 12 amino acids. Trimming removed 7 bases at V and 7 bases at J, with 8 bases between. Sequenced by immunoSEQ multiplex PCR; TCRdb stores in-frame clones only, minus some. The table records around 130,000 clones, approximately 95% of them present only once. The sample comprised blood. This sequence joins TRBV12-3 or TRBV12-4 and TRBJ1-6; the D is unclear. The origin of this receptor is a man aged 30-40 years in good health. DNA of the CDR3: TGTGCCAGCACCGGGGAAAATTCACCCCTCCACTTT. Translation gives CASTGENSPLHF.